The 13 T cell receptor beta chains below were found in one sample sequenced in a study of T cell responses to AZD1222 COVID-19 vaccine. Method: immunoSEQ multiplex PCR; TCRdb's copy keeps in-frame clones and lacks some. The sample contains 150,000 or so clones, around nine tenths of which appear only once. The material sequenced was peripheral blood, taken on day 0 of AZD1222 vaccination. These receptors were obtained from an adult in good health.

The rearrangement joins TRBV5-4 to TRBJ2-1; perhaps TRBD2 as D (5 bases). This CDR3 comprises 14 residues. The V end was cut by 10 bases, the J end by 6 bases, with 20 bases between. Germline V gives CDR1 SGHNT, CDR2 YYREEE (reference sequence). The CDR3 here is CAEGRSSPSNEQFF. The CDR3 bases are TGTGCCGAGGGCCGGTCTAGTCCAAGCAATGAGCAGTTCTTC.

The V gene is TRBV25-1, the J gene TRBJ2-1; D uncertain. The CDR3 contains 14 residues. The V gene's germline CDR1 is MGHDK and CDR2 SYGVNS. Deletions cut 2 bases from V and 4 bases from J, with 9 bases between. DNA of the CDR3: TGTGCCAGCAGTGAAAATACTGATTACAATGAGCAGTTCTTC. Translated: CASSENTDYNEQFF.

The count of this clone is one. This chain joins TRBV30 and TRBJ2-3; D gene unclear. This CDR3 is 12 amino acids long. The germline V gene encodes CDR1 GTSNPN and CDR2 SVGIG (reference sequence). V was shortened by 0 bases and J by 11 bases, with 12 bases between the two germline ends. The CDR3 coding sequence is TGTGCCTGGAGTGTACCAGGAGACCAGCAGTATTTT. Its translation: CAWSVPGDQQYF.

This clone was observed once. The gene calls are TRBV6-4 and TRBJ1-4; perhaps TRBD1 as D (5 bases). The germline gives CDR1 MRHNA, CDR2 SNTAGT. The CDR3 loop spans 15 amino acids. The ends were cut back, 2 bases at V and 5 bases at J, with 12 bases in the middle. CDR3 nucleotides: TGTGCCAGCAGTGACCCTCAGGCAGGGAATGAAAAACTGTTTTTT. Translation gives CASSDPQAGNEKLFF.

V and J are TRBV6-2 or TRBV6-3 and TRBJ2-7; possibly TRBD1 for D (6 bases). CDR1 is MNHEY and CDR2 is SVGEGT in the germline V gene. The length of the CDR3 is 14 residues. With 4 bases removed from V and 2 bases from J, the gap between germline ends came to 12 bases. CDR3 nucleotide sequence: TGTGCCAGCAGTTCCCGCAGGGGAACCTACGAGCAGTACTTC. Protein sequence: CASSSRRGTYEQYF.

The gene calls are TRBV9 and TRBJ1-3; D remains unclear. CDR1 SGDLS and CDR2 YYNGEE come from the germline V gene. V lost 5 bases and J lost 1, with 16 bases in between. The CDR3 has 16 amino acids. The CDR3 nucleotides are TGTGCCAGCAGTTTAAGCGGGGTTGTATCTGGAAACACCATATATTTT. Translation gives CASSLSGVVSGNTIYF.

The chain carries TRBV11-2 and TRBJ2-1; TRBD1 matches at 9 bases. The V and J ends lost 2 bases and 5 bases, in that order; junction bases with no gene match: 7. This CDR3 comprises 16 residues. Germline V lookup: CDR1 SGHAT, CDR2 FQNNGV. CDR3 sequence: CASSLKGTGRNNEQFF. CDR3 nucleotide sequence: TGTGCCAGCAGCTTAAAGGGGACAGGGAGAAACAATGAGCAGTTCTTC.

V usage is TRBV9 and J usage is TRBJ1-6; D is possibly TRBD1 (5 bases). Germline loops: CDR1 SGDLS, CDR2 YYNGEE. The CDR3 is 15 amino acids. V was shortened by 0 bases and J by 5 bases, with 9 bases between the two germline ends. CDR3 sequence (DNA): TGTGCCAGCAGCGTAGGTCGCAGGGATAATTCACCCCTCCACTTT. Protein product: CASSVGRRDNSPLHF.

This chain links TRBV5-1 with TRBJ1-3; D unresolved. This CDR3 is built from 15 residues. Germline CDR1 reads SGHRS; CDR2 reads YFSETQ. The ends were cut back, 3 bases at V and 0 bases at J, with 10 bases in the middle. The CDR3 region is CASSSTPTSGNTIYF. CDR3 in DNA: TGCGCCAGCAGCTCAACACCGACCTCTGGAAACACCATATATTTT.

This rearrangement joins TRBV7-2 to TRBJ2-3, with TRBD2 identical over 8 bases. V shed 2 bases, J shed 10 bases, and the junction held 23 bases outside the gene matches. This CDR3 comprises 19 residues. The germline gives CDR1 SGHTA, CDR2 FQGNSA. CDR3 region: CASSLWAGGNSLQPDPQYF. The CDR3 DNA reads as TGTGCCAGCAGCTTATGGGCGGGGGGCAACAGCCTACAACCTGATCCGCAGTATTTT.

This chain joins TRBV7-2 and TRBJ2-7; D is perhaps TRBD2 (5 bases). From germline, CDR1 is SGHTA and CDR2 FQGNSA. V lost 1 base to trimming and J lost 7 bases, with 11 bases between them. The length of the CDR3 is 13 residues. The CDR3 region is CASSLDPSQEQYF. The CDR3 nucleotides are TGTGCCAGCAGCTTAGATCCTAGCCAGGAGCAGTACTTC.

The chain has TRBV11-1 and TRBJ2-3; 9 bases line up with TRBD1. The CDR3 consists of 15 residues. Trimming at V came to 6 bases and at J to 4 bases, leaving 8 bases not matched to a gene. Germline CDR1 is SGHAT and CDR2 is FQDESV (reference sequence). CDR3 sequence: CASRYPGQGADTQYF. The CDR3, as DNA: TGTGCCAGCAGATACCCGGGACAGGGTGCAGATACGCAGTATTTT.

V and J are TRBV9 and TRBJ2-1; 11 nucleotides align to TRBD2. The length of the CDR3 is 21 residues. V lost 0 bases to trimming and J lost 1 base; unmatched junction nucleotides: 15. CDR1 is SGDLS, CDR2 YYNGEE, per germline. The CDR3 loop is CASSVAQVAGGRGRSYNEQFF. As DNA, the CDR3 is TGTGCCAGCAGCGTAGCTCAAGTAGCGGGAGGGCGGGGTCGGTCCTACAATGAGCAGTTCTTC.